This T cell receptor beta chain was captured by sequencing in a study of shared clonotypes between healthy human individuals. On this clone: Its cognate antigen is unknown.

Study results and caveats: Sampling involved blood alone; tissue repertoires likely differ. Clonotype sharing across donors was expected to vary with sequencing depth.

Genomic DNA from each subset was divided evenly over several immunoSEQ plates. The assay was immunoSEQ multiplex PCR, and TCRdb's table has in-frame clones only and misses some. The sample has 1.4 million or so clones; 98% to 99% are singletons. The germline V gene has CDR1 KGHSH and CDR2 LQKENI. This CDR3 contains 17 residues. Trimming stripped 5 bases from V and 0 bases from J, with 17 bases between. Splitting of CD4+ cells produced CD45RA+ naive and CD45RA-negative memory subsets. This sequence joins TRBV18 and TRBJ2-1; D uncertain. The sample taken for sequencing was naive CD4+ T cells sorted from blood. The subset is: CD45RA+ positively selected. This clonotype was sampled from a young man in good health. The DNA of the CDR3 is TGTGCCAGCTCATCAAACAGTTTTACGAGCTCCTACAATGAGCAGTTCTTC. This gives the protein CASSSNSFTSSYNEQFF.